The present entry profiles one TCR beta chain with its context. Patients at the Seattle site were enrolled during active infection and followed longitudinally. V was pared by 5 bases and J by 0 bases, with 10 bases between. The V gene's germline CDR1 is SGHTA and CDR2 FQGNSA. The CDR3 covers 15 residues. This specimen comes from a study of blood T cell repertoires in COVID-19. Looking at the study overall: From T cells, B-cell-depleted T cells, or PBMCs came the material, which was cDNA or gDNA.

Assay: immunoSEQ multiplex PCR; the TCRdb copy retains only in-frame clones and omits some. The sample yields approximately 100,000 clones, over 85% seen once. The chain recombines TRBV7-2 with TRBJ2-2; TRBD2 might be the D (5 bases). Sequencing was done on a sample of peripheral blood. This TCR was sampled from a human donor with COVID-19, enrolled during active disease. The donor label of this sample is uncertain. DNA of the CDR3: TGTGCCAGCAGCGGCCAAGCGGCGAACACCGGGGAGCTGTTTTTT. As protein: CASSGQAANTGELFF.